This T cell receptor beta chain appears in the sequencing data of a study of type 1 regulatory T cells. Study information: T-allo10 is an in vitro-generated, Tr1-enriched CD4 T cell product specific for alloantigen.

Notes on this clonotype: Its antigen remains unidentified.

From the reads, TCRdb called clonotypes with MiXCR, one entry per CDR3 protein. The sample has around 62,000 distinct CDR3 sequences; 55% to 80% are singletons. The graft donor-derived T-allo10 cells reportedly recognize host alloantigens, are anergic, and suppress alloantigen-specifically. CDR1 is LNHDA, CDR2 SQIVND, per germline (reference sequence). This CDR3 comprises 13 residues. The junction had 3 bases not matched to a gene; V was cut back by 7 bases and J by 3 bases. The sequence was obtained from a human donor in good health. J is TRBJ2-1 and V is TRBV19; 7 bases agree with TRBD1. Sequencing used cultured T cells, either the whole culture or a sorted T cell fraction (not recorded which). Regarding subset: Tr1-enriched cell product generated in vitro against host alloantigens. The CDR3 region is CASKGAYYNEQFF. CDR3 nucleotides: TGTGCCAGTAAGGGGGCCTACTACAATGAGCAGTTCTTC. Complete variable domain (other parts from reference TRBV19 and TRBJ2-1): DGGITQSPKYLFRKEGQNVTLSCEQNLNHDAMYWYRQDPGQGLRLIYYSQIVNDFQKGDIAEGYSVSREKKESFPLTVTSAQKNPTAFYLCASKGAYYNEQFFGPGTRLTVL.